These 23 T cell receptor beta chains were all obtained from the same sample, sequenced in a study of human T cells and chemical hapten exposure. TCRdb itself ran the RACE reads through MiXCR, one entry per CDR3 protein. The repertoire holds about 120,000 distinct CDR3 sequences, with around 11% as singletons. Described time point: patch test 3, about 24 weeks after DPC sensitization. Regarding treatment: therapeutic diphenylcyclopropenone sensitization with weekly scalp DPC. Sequenced here: whole blood, sampled in connection with sensitization to the hapten diphenylcyclopropenone (DPC). The origin of the receptors is a woman aged 45-65 years with alopecia areata. Some clones in this sample may be carry-over from other donors' samples.

The rearrangement links TRBV10-3 to TRBJ2-1; 10 bases are a match to TRBD2. In germline, CDR1 is ENHRY, CDR2 SYGVKD. Trimming cost V 8 bases and J 8 bases; bases outside gene matches: 9. The CDR3 is made up of 14 amino acids. The CDR3 region has the DNA TGTGCCATCGCCGAGCGGGGGGGCTTGGATGAGCAGTTCTTC. Protein product: CAIAERGGLDEQFF.

This clonotype was seen more than once but under ten times. The CDR3 protein is CASSQEQGGNQPQHF. CDR3 nucleotide sequence: TGTGCCAGCAGCCAAGAACAGGGTGGCAATCAGCCCCAGCATTTT. The rearrangement uses TRBV4-2 and TRBJ1-5; D is possibly TRBD1 (6 bases). From germline, CDR1 is LGHNA and CDR2 YNFKEQ. The CDR3 is made up of 15 amino acids. V lost 0 bases, J lost 2 bases, and 8 bases lay in between.

This chain's CDR3 is CASTINLGQETQYF. The CDR3 nucleotides are TGTGCCAGCACAATAAACTTAGGCCAGGAGACCCAGTACTTC. The chain joins TRBV28 to TRBJ2-5; D uncertain. With 7 bases removed from V and 5 bases from J, the gap between germline ends came to 17 bases. CDR1 MDHEN and CDR2 SYDVKM come from the germline V gene. The CDR3 has 14 residues.

The rearrangement links TRBV2 to TRBJ2-7; D may be TRBD2 (6 bases). With 9 bases removed from V and 6 bases from J, the gap between germline ends came to 18 bases. The CDR3 loop spans 13 amino acids. The germline V gene encodes CDR1 SNHLY and CDR2 FYNNEI. CDR3 amino acids: CASIRGQGGEQYF. The CDR3 DNA follows: TGTGCCAGTATCCGAGGGCAGGGAGGCGAGCAGTACTTC.

This clonotype was seen ten or more times. This rearrangement joins TRBV9 to TRBJ2-3, with D maybe TRBD2 (6 bases). Trimming left V 0 bases short and J 0 bases short, with 8 bases between. CDR1 and CDR2 from the germline V gene are SGDLS and YYNGEE. The CDR3 is 15 residues long. The CDR3 DNA sequence: TGTGCCAGCAGCGTAGAGGAGGGTAGCACAGATACGCAGTATTTT. Translation gives CASSVEEGSTDTQYF.

This clonotype has only a few counts. V usage is TRBV3-1 and J usage is TRBJ2-7; a weak D match, TRBD1 (5 bases). The CDR3 loop spans 14 amino acids. Germline assignment: CDR1 LGHDT and CDR2 YNNKEL (reference sequence). Trimming stripped 4 bases from V and 0 bases from J, with 10 bases between. DNA of the CDR3: TGTGCCAGCAGCCCCGGGCAGGGCTCCTACGAGCAGTACTTC. This encodes CASSPGQGSYEQYF.

This clonotype was detected only a few times. V and J are TRBV29-1 and TRBJ1-2; 9 nucleotides agree with TRBD1. J lost 6 bases, V lost 6 bases, and 11 bases had no gene match. The CDR3 runs 14 residues. In germline, CDR1 is SQVTM, CDR2 ANQGSEA. As DNA, the CDR3 is TGCAGCGTCAACTCCGGACAGGGGAACAATGGCTACACCTTC. It encodes CSVNSGQGNNGYTF.

The chain carries TRBV12-3 or TRBV12-4 and TRBJ1-1; D unclear. Trimming took 3 bases from V and 1 from J, leaving 6 bases between them. This CDR3 comprises 13 residues. DNA for the CDR3: TGTGCCAGCAGTTTTGCAAAGAACACTGAAGCTTTCTTT. Its protein is CASSFAKNTEAFF.

A few counts support this clonotype. V is TRBV3-1 and J is TRBJ2-5; TRBD2 matches at 7 bases. The CDR3 totals 14 residues. V lost 4 bases to trimming and J lost 2 bases; unmatched junction nucleotides: 4. CDR1 and CDR2 from the germline V gene are LGHDT and YNNKEL (reference sequence). The DNA of the CDR3 is TGTGCCAGCAGCCTACGGGGAGGGCAAGAGACCCAGTACTTC. Its translation is CASSLRGGQETQYF.

In its sample, this clonotype was seen many times. The gene calls are TRBV7-8 and TRBJ1-2; a weak D match, TRBD1 (6 bases). The CDR3 extends over 15 amino acids. Germline V CDR1 and CDR2: SGHVS, FQNEAQ. The ends were cut back, 5 bases at V and 4 bases at J, with 17 bases in the middle. The CDR3 loop is CASSHGRQEIYGYTF. The CDR3 DNA sequence: TGTGCCAGCAGCCACGGCCGACAGGAAATCTATGGCTACACCTTC. The full variable domain, its missing parts supplied by reference TRBV7-8 and TRBJ1-2, is GAGVSQSPRYKVAKRGQDVALRCDPISGHVSLFWYQQALGQGPEFLTYFQNEAQLDKSGLPSDRFFAERPEGSVSTLKIQRTQQEDSAVYLCASSHGRQEIYGYTFGSGTRLTVV.

The sample holds a few counts of this clonotype. The rearrangement links TRBV4-1 to TRBJ2-7; 8 bases line up with TRBD1. The CDR3 has 14 residues. The germline CDR1 and CDR2 sequences are MGHRA and YSYEKL. V lost 1 base, J lost 3 bases, and 2 bases stayed unmatched. The CDR3 reads CASSQGTGYYEQYF. The DNA for the CDR3 is TGCGCCAGCAGCCAAGGGACAGGGTACTACGAGCAGTACTTC.

This sequence joins TRBV5-6 and TRBJ1-1, with TRBD1 as a possible D gene (5 bases). CDR1 is SGHDT and CDR2 is YYEEEE in the germline V gene. Between the trimmed V and J ends, which lost 4 bases and 6 bases, there was a span of 10 bases. The CDR3 is made up of 12 amino acids. The CDR3 DNA follows: TGTGCCAGCAGCCGGGACTTGTCTGAAGCTTTCTTT. This codes for CASSRDLSEAFF.

This clonotype has a handful of counts. V gene TRBV6-5 combines with J gene TRBJ2-7; TRBD2 matches 8 bases. Germline V gives CDR1 MNHEY, CDR2 SVGAGI. Trimming cost V 2 bases and J 2 bases; bases outside gene matches: 8. The CDR3 consists of 16 residues. DNA for the CDR3: TGTGCCAGCAGTTACGGGGTTCCGGGAGGGCCCTACGAGCAGTACTTC. Amino acid sequence: CASSYGVPGGPYEQYF.

This clonotype was detected ten times or more. This chain connects TRBV12-3 or TRBV12-4 to TRBJ1-1; no clear D. The CDR3 sequence is 12 residues long. The V end lost 5 bases, the J end lost 5 bases, and 9 bases lay between the germline ends. The CDR3 is CASSPGYTEAFF. The CDR3 DNA reads TGTGCCAGCAGTCCCGGATATACTGAAGCTTTCTTT.

This clonotype was seen a handful of times. This sequence joins TRBV6-1 and TRBJ1-6; maybe TRBD1 (5 bases). This CDR3 comprises 15 residues. Trimming took off 1 base at V and 7 bases at J, with 11 bases between the two ends. Germline values: CDR1 MNHNS, CDR2 SASEGT. CDR3 nucleotide sequence: TGTGCCAGCAGTGAAGTCACAGGCGTGAATTCACCCCTCCACTTT. It translates to CASSEVTGVNSPLHF.

This clonotype was detected only a few times. The chain has TRBV19 and TRBJ2-1, with a tentative D call TRBD1 (6 bases). This CDR3 is 13 amino acids long. From germline, CDR1 is LNHDA and CDR2 SQIVND (reference sequence). Trimming took off 2 bases at V and 10 bases at J, with 12 bases between the two ends. CDR3: CASSIPGASEQFF. DNA of the CDR3: TGTGCCAGTAGTATACCAGGGGCGTCCGAGCAGTTCTTC.

There are a few counts of this clonotype. V is TRBV4-2 and J is TRBJ1-1; D not certain. V lost 0 bases to trimming and J lost 3 bases, with 26 bases between them. The CDR3 has 20 residues. Germline assignment: CDR1 LGHNA and CDR2 YNFKEQ. The DNA for the CDR3 is TGTGCCAGCAGCCAAGACCCCCTCCCCTCCTCATGGTCGGTTGACACTGAAGCTTTCTTT. This gives the protein CASSQDPLPSSWSVDTEAFF.

This chain joins TRBV7-6 and TRBJ2-7; D unclear. Trimming stripped 5 bases from V and 5 bases from J, with 13 bases between. Germline CDR1 is SGHVS and CDR2 is FNYEAQ. This CDR3 is 13 amino acids long. The CDR3 loop reads CASSVGPGNEQYF. CDR3 in DNA: TGTGCCAGCAGCGTCGGGCCTGGGAACGAGCAGTACTTC.

V usage is TRBV20-1 and J usage is TRBJ2-3, with 7 positions matching TRBD2. The CDR3 loop spans 14 amino acids. V dropped 3 bases and J dropped 3; count of bases not matched to a gene: 6. In germline, CDR1 is DFQATT, CDR2 SNEGSKA (reference sequence). The CDR3 region has the DNA TGCAGTGCTAGTCCCTCGGGGGGAACAGATACGCAGTATTTT. The encoded protein is CSASPSGGTDTQYF.

The chain carries TRBV9 and TRBJ1-1; D is uncertain. Germline CDR1 reads SGDLS; CDR2 reads YYNGEE. Trimming removed 0 bases from V and 9 bases from J, with 12 bases in between. The CDR3 is made up of 13 amino acids. DNA of the CDR3: TGTGCCAGCAGCGTAGCTGGGGAAGATAAAGCTTTCTTT. This sequence encodes CASSVAGEDKAFF.

Ten or more counts support this clonotype. This chain joins TRBV12-3 or TRBV12-4 and TRBJ2-1; no clear D gene. Trimming left V 6 bases short and J 9 bases short, with 12 bases between. The CDR3 consists of 12 residues. Here the CDR3 DNA reads TGTGCCAGCAGCCTCCAGTGGGGTGAGCAGTTCTTC. As protein: CASSLQWGEQFF.

The chain links TRBV13 to TRBJ1-1; D may be TRBD1 (5 bases). There are 16 residues in the CDR3. Trimming stripped 3 bases from V and 0 bases from J, with 14 bases between. From germline, CDR1 is PRHDT and CDR2 FYEKMQ (reference sequence). The CDR3 protein is CASSLGRPPMNTEAFF. The CDR3 DNA reads TGTGCCAGCAGCTTGGGACGGCCCCCGATGAACACTGAAGCTTTCTTT.

This clonotype was seen at least ten times. The chain employs TRBV29-1 and TRBJ2-3; 10 positions agree with TRBD2. J was trimmed by 4 bases and V by 0 bases; bases with no gene match: 4. From germline, CDR1 is SQVTM and CDR2 ANQGSEA. The CDR3 has 15 residues. This chain's CDR3 is CSVEDSGRSPDTQYF. The CDR3 DNA reads as TGCAGCGTTGAAGATAGCGGGAGGTCCCCAGATACGCAGTATTTT.